These 10 T cell receptor beta chains originate from one sample sequenced in a study of T cells in Graves' hyperthyroidism and ophthalmopathy. Amplified regions were TCR beta CDR3 sequences from RNA transcripts. During a first-round RT-PCR of the TCR CDR3, the HTBI primer set was used. Each CDR3 protein is one row after TCRdb ran MiXCR on the multiplex PCR reads. The data show a few hundred thousand distinct CDR3 sequences, with around 16% seen just once and 7.3% held by the top ten. The specimen sequenced was blood. The receptors come from a woman in her 30s with Graves' hyperthyroidism.

This clonotype occurred a few times. The rearrangement uses TRBV15 and TRBJ1-5, with D perhaps TRBD1 (5 bases). Germline-derived CDR1 and CDR2 are LNHNV and YYDKDF (reference sequence). The CDR3 runs 14 residues. Trimming took off 6 bases at V and 1 base at J, with 10 bases between the two ends. The CDR3 DNA sequence: TGTGCCACCAGAACCAGGGAAAGCAATCAGCCCCAGCATTTT. Its translation is CATRTRESNQPQHF.

The sample holds many counts of this clonotype. The chain couples TRBV7-6 to TRBJ2-7; no clear D. V lost 4 bases and J lost 2, with 18 bases in between. The CDR3 is made up of 16 amino acids. Germline loops: CDR1 SGHVS, CDR2 FNYEAQ. The CDR3 sequence is CASSSDPQATTYEQYF. For the CDR3, the DNA is TGTGCCAGCAGCTCCGACCCCCAGGCCACGACCTACGAGCAGTACTTC.

This clonotype came up many times. This chain joins TRBV6-5 and TRBJ2-2; 12 positions agree with TRBD2. V was pared by 2 bases and J by 3 bases, with 7 bases of the junction left unmatched. The CDR3 sequence is 18 residues long. The germline CDR1 and CDR2 sequences are MNHEY and SVGAGI. CDR3 in DNA: TGTGCCAGCAGTTACCTACAGACTAGCGGGAGAGACACCGGGGAGCTGTTTTTT. Residues: CASSYLQTSGRDTGELFF.

This clonotype appeared many times. The chain is built from TRBV5-5 and TRBJ2-7, with D unclear. This CDR3 has 13 residues. CDR1 SGHKS and CDR2 YYEKEE come from the germline V gene (reference sequence). The ends were cut back, 4 bases at V and 3 bases at J, with 11 bases in the middle. CDR3 sequence reads: CASSLAQYYEQYF. The CDR3 coding sequence is TGTGCCAGCAGCCTGGCACAGTACTACGAGCAGTACTTC. Filled out from reference TRBV5-5 and TRBJ2-7, the complete variable domain reads DAGVTQSPTHLIKTRGQQVTLRCSPISGHKSVSWYQQVLGQGPQFIFQYYEKEERGRGNFPDRFSARQFPNYSSELNVNALLLGDSALYLCASSLAQYYEQYFGPGTRLTVT.

This clonotype was observed many times. The chain carries TRBV2 and TRBJ1-2; D gene unclear. Trimming pared 3 bases from V and 8 bases from J, leaving 10 bases between. This CDR3 region has 12 residues. CDR1 is SNHLY and CDR2 is FYNNEI in the germline V gene. CDR3 DNA: TGTGCCAGCAGTGACAGTGGTACGGGCTACACCTTC. Protein sequence: CASSDSGTGYTF.

This clonotype came up a few times. The chain couples TRBV19 to TRBJ2-3; unclear D gene. The CDR3 runs 12 residues. Germline V lookup: CDR1 LNHDA, CDR2 SQIVND (reference sequence). Trimming removed 5 bases at V and 3 bases at J, with 6 bases between. In DNA form, the CDR3 reads TGTGCCAGTAGTGCCGAAACAGATACGCAGTATTTT. Its translation: CASSAETDTQYF.

This clonotype was counted ten times or more. The V and J genes are TRBV18 and TRBJ2-7, with D perhaps TRBD2 (5 bases). Per the germline V gene, CDR1 is KGHSH and CDR2 is LQKENI. CDR3 length: 13 amino acids. Trimming took off 0 bases at V and 5 bases at J, with 8 bases between the two ends. DNA of the CDR3: TGTGCCAGCTCACCACCCAACGGGAACGAGCAGTACTTC. Its translation is CASSPPNGNEQYF.

This rearrangement joins TRBV7-3 to TRBJ2-1; 8 bases fit TRBD1. V was pared by 5 bases and J by 0 bases, with 6 bases of the junction left unmatched. This CDR3 is built from 16 residues. Germline assignment: CDR1 SGHTA and CDR2 FQGTGA. This CDR3 reads CASSVAGTGSYNEQFF. The CDR3 DNA reads TGTGCCAGCAGCGTAGCCGGGACAGGCTCCTACAATGAGCAGTTCTTC.

The chain employs TRBV13 and TRBJ2-5, with 12 bases fitting TRBD2. Losses at the gene ends were 5 bases for V and 0 bases for J; bases not matched to a gene: 13. The CDR3 totals 19 residues. Germline loops: CDR1 PRHDT, CDR2 FYEKMQ (reference sequence). The DNA of the CDR3 is TGTGCCAGCAGCCTACTAGACGGGACTAGCGGGCGGGACCAAGAGACCCAGTACTTC. It yields the protein CASSLLDGTSGRDQETQYF.

The chain recombines TRBV20-1 with TRBJ2-2, with 8 positions matching TRBD2. The junction had 11 bases not matched to a gene; V was cut back by 6 bases and J by 5 bases. The CDR3 consists of 15 residues. CDR1 and CDR2 from the germline V gene are DFQATT and SNEGSKA (reference sequence). CDR3 nucleotide sequence: TGCAGTGCGAACCTAGCGGGTGTTGGGACCGGGGAGCTGTTTTTT. Its translation: CSANLAGVGTGELFF.